This entry concerns a single T cell receptor beta chain. This record comes from a study of blood T cell repertoires in COVID-19. Study at large: Nucleic acid was either cDNA or gDNA, and it came from T cells, B-cell-depleted T cells, or PBMCs.

Germline CDR1 SGHRS, CDR2 YFSETQ. CDR3 length equals 15 residues. V lost 4 bases and J lost 4; bases outside the gene matches: 7. The authors' processing: The authors estimated nucleated cell counts from reference gene primer amplification. The method was immunoSEQ multiplex PCR; TCRdb's version includes in-frame clones alone and lacks a portion of them. D and trimming were read from the DNA, whereas the V and J calls and clone size are those reported in that table. This sample has some 150,000 clones; 85% occur once, and the top ten carry about 3%. The J gene is TRBJ1-5, the V gene TRBV5-1; 8 bases fit TRBD1. The TCR comes from a middle-aged woman with active or convalescent COVID-19. Material: peripheral blood. Written as DNA, the CDR3 is TGCGCCAGCAGCCCTAGGACAGGGATGAATCAGCCCCAGCATTTT. Amino acid sequence: CASSPRTGMNQPQHF.